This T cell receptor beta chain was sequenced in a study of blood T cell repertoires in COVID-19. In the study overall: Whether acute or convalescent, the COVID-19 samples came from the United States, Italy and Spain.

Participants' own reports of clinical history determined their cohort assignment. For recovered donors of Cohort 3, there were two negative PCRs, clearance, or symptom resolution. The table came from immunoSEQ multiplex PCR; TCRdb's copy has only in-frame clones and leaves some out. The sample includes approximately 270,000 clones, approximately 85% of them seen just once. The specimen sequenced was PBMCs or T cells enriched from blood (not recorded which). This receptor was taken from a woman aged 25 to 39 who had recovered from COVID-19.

The DNA of the CDR3 is TGTGCCAGCAGCACTACCGGGACAGGCACCTACGAGCAGTACTTC. This gives the protein CASSTTGTGTYEQYF. The rearrangement links TRBV13 to TRBJ2-7; 8 bases map to TRBD1. The CDR3 runs to 15 residues. CDR1 is PRHDT, CDR2 FYEKMQ, per germline (reference sequence). Trimming took 5 bases from V and 2 from J; bases not matched to a gene: 8.